This record looks at one T cell receptor beta chain sequence and its context. This clone was counted once. The antigen it recognizes is unknown. Base qualities are not at hand, and no much larger clone is one base apart. During the collection period, no immune events, such as infections, were documented for the healthy donors. Time-dependent variance in a beta-binomial model of T-cell clone differential abundance was calibrated using healthy-donor blood repertoires as a training cohort. The training cohort was composed of around ten healthy donors, 3 female and 7 male. The donors were between roughly 29 and 70 years old, with an average age of roughly 40 years. Whole blood from each healthy donor was obtained from a commercial supplier and was collected at three time points about 15 days apart. Genomic DNA was extracted from unsorted whole blood for immunosequencing. The data belong to a study of identifying expanded T cells in peripheral blood (dated by TCRdb to between 2017 and 2020). Study-wide context: Four technical replicates, made by sequencing separate aliquots from the same pool of genomic DNA, were compared pairwise.

General findings and caveats noted by the study authors: Across all healthy donors, variance in clone template counts between roughly 2-week samples was found to increase significantly with total template count. The authors expected that over much longer intervals, such as months to years, biological variance in healthy repertoires might increase even further. Across all healthy-donor time intervals, the beta-binomial model significantly cut both the number of clones called differentially abundant and the false-positive rate. About 1.1 differentially abundant clones were flagged by the binomial model between technical replicates, whereas about 16 and 19 were flagged over around two weeks and four weeks, respectively.

The immunoSEQ Assay, which relies on bias-controlled multiplex PCR amplification of genomic DNA, was used to profile TCRbeta CDR3 regions. Per the authors' processing: To quantify the absolute abundance of each unique TCRbeta CDR3 region, the sequences were collapsed and filtered. Two models were used to test differential abundance: a binomial model (Fisher-equivalent) and a beta-binomial model that adds time-dependent variance fitted from healthy donors. Clones with fewer than 5 combined templates were excluded, and clones with Benjamini-Hochberg FDR below 0.01 were called differentially abundant. In the beta-binomial model, variance was expressed as a function of the total template count across the two samples, in the form v = (b*log(k)+a)^2. The immuneACCESS repertoire file appears here via TCRdb, limited to in-frame rearrangements. These files lack a portion of the clones; in checked studies, under half of the deficit traces to unresolved V genes, and the cause of the others is not known. V and J calls and clone size are given by that table; D and trimming were obtained from the DNA. Across this sample there are about 90,000 clones, with about 86% seen only once. Of the sample, over 5% falls within the top ten clones.

V is reduced by 0 bases and J by 4 bases, leaving a spacing of 10 bases between them. CDR1 and CDR2 are drawn from the germline V gene: MNHEY, SVGAGI. The CDR3 starts with the cysteine, ends with the phenylalanine, and has 15 residues. The CDR3 DNA has 45 bases and is translated from base 1. The sample was blood. The sequence derives from a person between 18 and 69 years old in good health. The V and J genes are TRBV6-5 and TRBJ1-5; the D gene cannot be named for sure. This receptor carries the CDR3 CASSYSFYGNQPQHF. The base sequence is TGTGCCAGCAGTTACTCATTCTACGGGAATCAGCCCCAGCATTTT.